The next 13 T cell receptor beta chains were all read from a single sample in a study of T cells after yellow fever vaccination. TCRdb analysed the 5' RACE reads with MiXCR anew, one entry per CDR3 protein. The sample yields around 120,000 distinct CDR3 sequences, approximately 14% seen once. Sequencing used CD8+ T cells sorted from PBMCs, obtained 5 days after the yellow fever booster vaccination. The receptors here all came from a young man who received the YFV17D yellow fever vaccine.

The table lists this clonotype with many counts. This rearrangement joins TRBV7-2 to TRBJ2-1; 7 nucleotides align to TRBD1. The CDR3 is 18 amino acids. J was trimmed by 0 bases and V by 2 bases; bases with no gene match: 10. The germline CDR1 and CDR2 sequences are SGHTA and FQGNSA. The CDR3 DNA is TGTGCCAGCAGCTTACCAAGACAGGGCAGAAGCTCCTACAATGAGCAGTTCTTC. This gives the protein CASSLPRQGRSSYNEQFF.

This clonotype was recorded a few times. The chain couples TRBV6-2 or TRBV6-3 to TRBJ2-7; 10 bases match TRBD2. After removal of 4 bases from V and 2 bases from J, the junction contained 14 bases not matched to a gene. The CDR3 covers 18 residues. Germline CDR1 and CDR2: MNHEY and SVGEGT. The CDR3 region is CASSSPGVAGGRTYEQYV. For the CDR3, the DNA is TGTGCCAGCAGTTCCCCAGGGGTAGCGGGGGGAAGGACCTACGAGCAGTACGTC.

V gene TRBV6-2 or TRBV6-3 combines with J gene TRBJ1-1; 8 bases are shared with TRBD1. The germline V gene encodes CDR1 MNHEY and CDR2 SVGEGT. With V trimmed by 5 bases and J by 11 bases, 10 bases remained unmatched. The CDR3 length is 13 residues. The CDR3 DNA follows: TGTGCCAGCAGTGGACAGGGTCCCGGTCCGGCTTTCTTT. Translated, it gives CASSGQGPGPAFF.

This clonotype has only a few counts. CDR3 residues: CASSAGLVRSSYEQYV. As DNA, the CDR3 is TGTGCCAGCAGCGCGGGACTAGTGAGGAGCTCCTACGAGCAGTACGTC. This chain uses TRBV21-1 with TRBJ2-7; whether TRBD2, the table's D call, matches the DNA was not checked. TRBV21-1 counts as a pseudogene. CDR3 size: 16 residues.

The chain couples TRBV29-1 to TRBJ1-1; D remains ambiguous. The germline gives CDR1 SQVTM, CDR2 ANQGSEA. The CDR3 consists of 11 residues. Trimming cost V 7 bases and J 0 bases, with 6 bases left between them. The CDR3 DNA follows: TGCAGCGGCGACATGAACACTGAAGCTTTCTTT. Protein product: CSGDMNTEAFF.

This clonotype has just a few counts. The V gene is TRBV9, the J gene TRBJ2-1; D may be TRBD2 (6 bases). Germline V gene sequence: CDR1 SGDLS, CDR2 YYNGEE. The CDR3 has 18 residues. The V end lost 0 bases, the J end lost 0 bases, and 16 bases lay between the germline ends. DNA of the CDR3: TGTGCCAGCAGCGTAGTATCCTGGGAGGAAAGCTCCTACAATGAGCAGTTCTTC. Translating it yields CASSVVSWEESSYNEQFF.

In its sample, this clonotype was seen a few times. The chain joins TRBV5-1 to TRBJ2-7; D is unclear. Germline V gene data show CDR1 as SGHRS and CDR2 as YFSETQ. This CDR3 contains 15 residues. Trimming pared 3 bases from V and 6 bases from J, leaving 19 bases between. The DNA for the CDR3 is TGCGCCAGCAGCTACCAATGGGAAGGGCTGGGCGAGCAGTACTTC. It translates to CASSYQWEGLGEQYF.

The J gene is TRBJ2-7, the V gene TRBV28; D is perhaps TRBD1 or TRBD2 (5 bases each). The V and J ends lost 3 bases and 5 bases respectively, with 17 bases between them. The germline V gene has CDR1 MDHEN and CDR2 SYDVKM. The CDR3 spans 15 residues. The CDR3 protein is CASSFSRARGNEQYV. DNA of the CDR3: TGTGCCAGCAGTTTCTCACGGGCGAGGGGCAACGAGCAGTACGTC.

This clonotype was detected many times. The rearrangement uses TRBV9 and TRBJ1-5; D is undetermined. Germline CDR1 is SGDLS and CDR2 is YYNGEE. Trimming took 2 bases from V and 2 from J, leaving 8 bases between them. The CDR3 has 14 residues. The chain's CDR3 is CASSVGMGNQPQHF. The CDR3 nucleotides read TGTGCCAGCAGCGTCGGCATGGGCAATCAGCCCCAGCATTTT. Supplemented by reference TRBV9 and TRBJ1-5, the full variable domain reads DSGVTQTPKHLITATGQRVTLRCSPRSGDLSVYWYQQSLDQGLQFLIQYYNGEERAKGNILERFSAQQFPDLHSELNLSSLELGDSALYFCASSVGMGNQPQHFGDGTRLSIL.

This clonotype was detected many times. The chain couples TRBV5-1 to TRBJ1-2; D is uncertain. V dropped 0 bases and J dropped 5 bases, with 11 bases sitting between them. The germline V gene has CDR1 SGHRS and CDR2 YFSETQ. This CDR3 has 14 residues. Written as DNA, the CDR3 is TGCGCCAGCAGCTTGGGGCCCAAGGATTATGGCTACACCTTC. Protein product: CASSLGPKDYGYTF. The whole variable domain, remainder taken from reference TRBV5-1 and TRBJ1-2, is KAGVTQTPRYLIKTRGQQVTLSCSPISGHRSVSWYQQTPGQGLQFLFEYFSETQRNKGNFPGRFSGRQFSNSRSEMNVSTLELGDSALYLCASSLGPKDYGYTFGSGTRLTVV.

The chain recombines TRBV12-3 or TRBV12-4 with TRBJ1-1; 12 bases line up with TRBD1. This CDR3 has 15 amino acids. V shed 4 bases, J shed 6 bases, and the junction held 6 bases outside the gene matches. The CDR3: CASSYWDRGHSEAFF. CDR3 sequence (DNA): TGTGCCAGCAGTTACTGGGACAGGGGGCACTCTGAAGCTTTCTTT.

CDR3 region: CASSDLGASTDTQYF. CDR3 sequence (DNA): TGCGCCAGCAGCGATCTCGGGGCAAGCACAGATACGCAGTATTTT. The chain joins TRBV4-1 to TRBJ2-3; D may match TRBD1 or TRBD2 (5 bases each). The CDR3 consists of 15 residues. V lost 5 bases, J lost 0 bases, and 12 bases lay in between. Germline CDR1 and CDR2: MGHRA and YSYEKL.

This sequence joins TRBV4-3 and TRBJ2-7; TRBD1 agrees at 10 bases. The germline V gene encodes CDR1 LGHNA and CDR2 YSLEER. This CDR3 comprises 16 residues. The V gene end was trimmed by 0 bases and the J gene end by 6 bases; junction bases not matched to a gene: 8. CDR3 sequence reads: CASSQDRGTGEGEQYF. The CDR3 nucleotides are TGCGCCAGCAGCCAAGATCGGGGGACAGGGGAGGGCGAGCAGTACTTC.